These 7 T cell receptor beta chains were sequenced from one sample in a study of Graves' ophthalmopathy and Graves' hyperthyroidism. Scientists amplified the TCR beta CDR3 regions from RNA transcripts. Second-round multiplex PCR came after a first-round RT-PCR that employed HTBI primers. In TCRdb, the multiplex PCR reads were re-called with MiXCR into one record per CDR3 protein. The sample contains about half a million distinct CDR3 sequences, approximately 14% of which appear only once. Sequenced material: blood. Every receptor here comes from a woman aged 25 to 39 with Graves' ophthalmopathy.

There are many counts of this clonotype. The chain carries TRBV6-1 and TRBJ2-2, with a possible D match to TRBD1 (6 bases). CDR1 and CDR2 from the germline V gene are MNHNS and SASEGT. The CDR3 has 14 residues. Trimming shortened V by 6 bases and J by 6 bases, and 14 bases separated the two germline ends. In nucleotides, the CDR3 is TGTGCCAGCAGACGAGACAGGACCGCCGGGGAGCTGTTTTTT. This codes for CASRRDRTAGELFF.

The chain links TRBV15 to TRBJ1-1; no clear D gene. CDR3 length: 15 amino acids. Trimming removed 5 bases from V and 4 bases from J, with 17 bases in between. The germline CDR1 and CDR2 sequences are LNHNV and YYDKDF (reference sequence). In DNA form, the CDR3 reads TGTGCCACCAGCCCTGATGGGTCGGTATTCACTGAAGCTTTCTTT. Protein: CATSPDGSVFTEAFF.

This clonotype was counted many times. The CDR3 loop is CSVEDLDGEAFF. The CDR3 DNA follows: TGCAGCGTTGAAGATCTTGACGGTGAAGCTTTCTTT. The V gene is TRBV29-1, the J gene TRBJ1-1; D not certain. Germline values: CDR1 SQVTM, CDR2 ANQGSEA. V was trimmed by 0 bases and J by 7 bases, leaving 9 bases between them. The CDR3 contains 12 residues. The whole variable domain, remainder taken from reference TRBV29-1 and TRBJ1-1, is SAVISQKPSRDICQRGTSLTIQCQVDSQVTMMFWYRQQPGQSLTLIATANQGSEATYESGFVIDKFPISRPNLTFSTLTVSNMSPEDSSIYLCSVEDLDGEAFFGQGTRLTVV.

This clonotype was picked up many times. This chain joins TRBV27 and TRBJ2-2; possibly TRBD1 for D (7 bases). With 5 bases removed from V and 0 bases from J, the gap between germline ends came to 10 bases. Looked up from germline, CDR1 is MNHEY and CDR2 is SMNVEV (reference sequence). The CDR3 spans 15 residues. CDR3 protein: CASSGGTANTGELFF. In DNA, the CDR3 is TGTGCCAGCAGTGGAGGGACAGCGAACACCGGGGAGCTGTTTTTT.

This clonotype was recorded many times. V and J are TRBV4-1 and TRBJ2-7; D remains unclear. CDR1 is MGHRA and CDR2 is YSYEKL in the germline V gene. The CDR3 has 15 residues. Trimming pared 4 bases from V and 5 bases from J, leaving 18 bases between. The CDR3 region is CASSRKDGQGNEQYF. In nucleotides, the CDR3 is TGCGCCAGCAGCCGGAAGGACGGCCAAGGAAACGAGCAGTACTTC.

This clonotype was seen at least ten times. V is TRBV12-3 or TRBV12-4 and J is TRBJ1-3; no clear D. The length of the CDR3 is 12 residues. Trimming removed 5 bases at V and 4 bases at J, with 6 bases between. The CDR3 DNA reads as TGTGCCAGCAGTCCAGCGGGAAACACCATATATTTT. Its protein is CASSPAGNTIYF.

This clonotype came up many times. The junction and the germline gene differ at one end; a read error may be behind it. The CDR3: CASRPGGAKNIKYF. DNA of the CDR3: TGTGCCAGCAGGCCTGGGGGAGCCAAAAACATTAAGTACTTC. This chain joins TRBV12-3 or TRBV12-4 and TRBJ2-4, with D perhaps assigned TRBD1 or TRBD2 (5 bases each). The CDR3 extends over 14 amino acids.